This is a list of T cell receptor beta chains from one sample in a study of OX40 agonist ivuxolimab in advanced cancers. This table comes from immunoSEQ multiplex PCR, and its TCRdb copy is limited to in-frame clones, with some not included. There are under 85,000 clones in the sample; 80% to 90% occur only once, and over 0.2% lies in the top ten. The specimen comprised CD4+ or CD8+ T cells sorted from blood, sampled in a trial of the OX40 agonist ivuxolimab. Every receptor here comes from an adult with an advanced solid tumor such as melanoma, head and neck, liver or kidney cancer. Each CDR3 is given with its conserved first and last residue. A D gene is named only where the DNA matches it firmly. Clone size is stated in some rows and not others, as once, few, many or a class when expanded.

J gene	D gene	clone size	V gene	CDR3 DNA	CDR3 protein
TRBJ2-5	-	-	TRBV27	TGTGCCAGCAGTGGACAGATTGATGGTTGGGAGACCCAGTACTTC	CASSGQIDGWETQYF
TRBJ2-2	-	-	TRBV9	TGTGCCAGCAGCGTACGGGGCAGGGCGGCCACCGGGGAGCTGTTTTTT	CASSVRGRAATGELFF
TRBJ2-1	TRBD2	few	TRBV7-2	TGTGCCAGCAGCTTACGCGGGAGGAGTCTGTTCTTC	CASSLRGRSLFF
TRBJ1-3	-	-	TRBV6-6	TGTGCCAGTGAACAGGGTGATGGAAACACCATATATTTT	CASEQGDGNTIYF
TRBJ2-7	TRBD1	-	TRBV6-1	TGTGCCAGCAGTTCGACAGGGGTCTACGAGCAGTACTTC	CASSSTGVYEQYF
TRBJ2-5	-	-	TRBV18	TGTGCCAGCTCCCCCAGCCAAGAGACCCAGTACTTC	CASSPSQETQYF
TRBJ1-5	TRBD1	-	TRBV7-2	TGTGCCAGCAGCTTTGACAGGGGCGACCAGCCCCAGCATTTT	CASSFDRGDQPQHF
TRBJ2-1	TRBD1	-	TRBV28	TGTGCCAGCAGTTTCAGGGGGCCGTCCTACAATGAGCAGTTCTTC	CASSFRGPSYNEQFF
TRBJ2-7	TRBD2	-	TRBV11-2	TGTGCCAGCAGCCGCGGGAGAACAATCTACGAGCAGTACTTC	CASSRGRTIYEQYF
TRBJ1-1	-	-	TRBV2	TGTGCCAGCAGTTACCCGGGACAAGGGGCTTTCTTT	CASSYPGQGAFF
TRBJ2-3	-	once	TRBV7-9	TGTGCCAGCAGCTTAGTATCGGGCAGGGGATCCACAGATACGCAGTATTTT	CASSLVSGRGSTDTQYF
TRBJ1-4	-	-	TRBV2	TGTGCCACCCGAAGGTTTGTCGGTGAAAAACTGTTTTTT	CATRRFVGEKLFF
TRBJ2-1	TRBD2	once	TRBV9	TGTGCCAGCAGCGCTCTAGCGGGAAGCGGCAATGAGCAGTTCTTC	CASSALAGSGNEQFF
TRBJ2-3	TRBD2	-	TRBV7-8	TGTGCCAGCAGTACCGGGGAGGGCCGAACGCAGTATTTT	CASSTGEGRTQYF
TRBJ1-2	-	few	TRBV28	TGTGCCAGCAGCTCTGCCTATCGGGGGTATGGCTACACCTTC	CASSSAYRGYGYTF
TRBJ2-1	TRBD2	-	TRBV11-2	TGTGCCAGCAGCCCAACCAGCGGGACCAATGAGCAGTTCTTC	CASSPTSGTNEQFF
TRBJ2-5	-	-	TRBV19	TGTGCCAGTAGTAAAAACAGGGTTTCGGAGACCCAGTACTTC	CASSKNRVSETQYF
TRBJ2-1	TRBD2	-	TRBV13	TGTGCCAGCAGCTTAGTGCTAGCGGGAGAAAGTGAGCAGTTCTTC	CASSLVLAGESEQFF
TRBJ2-5	TRBD1	-	TRBV6-5	TGTGCCAGCAGTTCCAGGGGGCTGGAGACCCAGTACTTC	CASSSRGLETQYF
TRBJ1-1	-	-	TRBV19	TGTGCCAGTAATTCGGTGAACACTGAAGCTTTCTTT	CASNSVNTEAFF
TRBJ2-1	-	-	TRBV4-3	TGCGCCAGCAGCCAAGATAATTCGCGGCAGTTCTTC	CASSQDNSRQFF
TRBJ2-7	TRBD1	-	TRBV7-4	TGTGCCAGCAGTCGTACAGGGGAGACAGCCTACGAGCAGTACTTC	CASSRTGETAYEQYF